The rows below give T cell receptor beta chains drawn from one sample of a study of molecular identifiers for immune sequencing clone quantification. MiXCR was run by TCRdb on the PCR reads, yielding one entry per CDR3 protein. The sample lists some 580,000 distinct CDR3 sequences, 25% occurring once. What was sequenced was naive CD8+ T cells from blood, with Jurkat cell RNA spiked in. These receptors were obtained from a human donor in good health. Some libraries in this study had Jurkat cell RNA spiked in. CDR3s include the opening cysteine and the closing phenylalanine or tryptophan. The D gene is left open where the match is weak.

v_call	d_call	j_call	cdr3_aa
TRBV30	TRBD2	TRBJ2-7	CAWSVLRLAGDEQYF
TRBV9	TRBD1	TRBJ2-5	CASSPGQGAKTQYF
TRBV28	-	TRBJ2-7	CASSFGDNEQYF
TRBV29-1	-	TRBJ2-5	CSVEEGVGETQYF
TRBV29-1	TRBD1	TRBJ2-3	CSVKMDRLHSDTQYF
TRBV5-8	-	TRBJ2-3	CASSLGSSTGGDTQYF
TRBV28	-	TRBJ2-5	CASSFDREETQYF
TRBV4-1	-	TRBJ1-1	CASSQDRSNPEAFF
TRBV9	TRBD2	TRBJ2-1	CASSYLGTSEEGQFF
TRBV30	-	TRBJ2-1	CAWNQADSYNEQFF
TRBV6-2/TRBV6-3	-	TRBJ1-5	CASSYGGSLRPQHF
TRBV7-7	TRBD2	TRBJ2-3	CASSETSGTSTDTQYF
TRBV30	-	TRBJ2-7	CAWSVLGAFEQYF
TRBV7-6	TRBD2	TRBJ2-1	CASSFSRGASPEWNEQFF
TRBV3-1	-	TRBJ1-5	CASSSGDSNQPQHF
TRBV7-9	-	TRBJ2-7	CASSLVGGAGNEQYF
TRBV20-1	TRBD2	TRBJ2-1	CSARDTSGGIGNEQFF
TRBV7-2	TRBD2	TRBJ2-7	CASSLTSVYEQYF
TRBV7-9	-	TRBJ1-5	CASSSGPNSNQPQHF
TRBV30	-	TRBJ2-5	CAWSVSVGEETQYF
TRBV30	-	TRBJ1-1	CAWKGLWAEALF
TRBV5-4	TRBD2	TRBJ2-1	CASSRLQREGSYNEQFF
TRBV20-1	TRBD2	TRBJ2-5	CSARLLTLLAGAPGETQYF
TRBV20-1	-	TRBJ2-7	CSARPQSYGQYF
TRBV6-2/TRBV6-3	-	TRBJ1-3	CASRNPGDSGNTIYF
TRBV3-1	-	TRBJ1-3	CASSQEPDDTGNTIYF
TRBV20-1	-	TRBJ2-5	CSAHRETQYF
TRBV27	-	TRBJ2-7	CASSFSDRPYEQYF
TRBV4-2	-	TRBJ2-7	CASSGIGRAYEQYF
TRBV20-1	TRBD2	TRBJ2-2	CSARDYSGRTGELFF
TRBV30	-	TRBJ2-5	CAWSRASEEPQYF
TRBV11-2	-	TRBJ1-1	CASSLVQSNTEAFF
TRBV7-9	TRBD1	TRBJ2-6	CASSSDRGSAGANVLTF
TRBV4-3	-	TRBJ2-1	CASSQDRGNSYNEQFF
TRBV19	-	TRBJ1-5	CASSDFGGSNQPQHF
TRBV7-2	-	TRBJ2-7	CASSMNLAEGVYEQYF
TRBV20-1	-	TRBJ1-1	CSAEGTLNTEAFF
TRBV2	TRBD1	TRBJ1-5	CASEIGQGSNQPQHF
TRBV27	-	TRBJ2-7	CASSLGQSYGQYF
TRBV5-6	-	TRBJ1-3	CASSSVNSGNTIYF
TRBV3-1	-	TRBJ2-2	CASSQNEAVPNTGELFF
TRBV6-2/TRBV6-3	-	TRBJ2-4	CASSYSIQKRAKNIQYF
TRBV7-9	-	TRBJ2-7	CASSPFDQLAEQYF
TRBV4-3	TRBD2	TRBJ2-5	CASSQDLAGERETQYF
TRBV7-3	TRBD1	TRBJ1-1	CAGSLKAGQGHTEAFF
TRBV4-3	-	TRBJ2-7	CASSRDRFHEQYF
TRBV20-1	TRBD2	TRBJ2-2	CSARAAAGPPGELFF
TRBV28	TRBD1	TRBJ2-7	CASSLTPRQGYEQYF
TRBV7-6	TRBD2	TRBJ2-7	CASSLASGGAGEQYF
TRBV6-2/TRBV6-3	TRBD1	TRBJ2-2	CATRGMGDRAFGGELFF
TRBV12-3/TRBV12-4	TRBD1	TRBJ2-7	CASSFVNRGYSYEQYF
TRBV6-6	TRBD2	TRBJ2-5	CASWLAGQETQYF